This T cell receptor beta chain is from a study of T cell repertoires in ileal Crohn's disease. The V gene end was trimmed by 6 bases and the J gene end by 1 base; junction bases not matched to a gene: 5. From germline, CDR1 is SQVTM and CDR2 ANQGSEA. This CDR3 spans 14 amino acids. Using immunoSEQ multiplex PCR, the repertoire was profiled, and TCRdb retains in-frame clones only, with some absent. In the table there are 15,000 or so clones, roughly 80% of which are singletons. Noted time point: inflamed ileum from the surgical specimen. Source material: ileal tissue. The chain has TRBV29-1 and TRBJ2-7; 11 bases map to TRBD1. The TCR comes from an adult with Crohn's disease. CDR3 in amino acids: CSVAGTGGSYEQYF. CDR3 bases: TGCAGCGTCGCCGGGACAGGGGGGTCCTACGAGCAGTACTTC.